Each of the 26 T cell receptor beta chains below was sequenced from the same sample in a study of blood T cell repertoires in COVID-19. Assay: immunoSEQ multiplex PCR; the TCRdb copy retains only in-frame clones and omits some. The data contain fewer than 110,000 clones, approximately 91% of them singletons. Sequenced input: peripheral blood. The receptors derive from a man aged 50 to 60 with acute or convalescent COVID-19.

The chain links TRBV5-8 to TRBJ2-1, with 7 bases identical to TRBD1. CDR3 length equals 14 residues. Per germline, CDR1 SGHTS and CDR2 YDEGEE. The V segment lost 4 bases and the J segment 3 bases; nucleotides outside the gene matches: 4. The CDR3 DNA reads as TGTGCCAGCAGCATAGGGGGCTTCTACAATGAGCAGTTCTTC. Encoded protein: CASSIGGFYNEQFF.

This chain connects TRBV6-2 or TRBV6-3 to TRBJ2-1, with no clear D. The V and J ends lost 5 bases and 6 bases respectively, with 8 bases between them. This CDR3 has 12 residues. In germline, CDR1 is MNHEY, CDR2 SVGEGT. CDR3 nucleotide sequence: TGTGCCAGCAGTAGTTGGGCCAATGAGCAGTTCTTC. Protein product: CASSSWANEQFF.

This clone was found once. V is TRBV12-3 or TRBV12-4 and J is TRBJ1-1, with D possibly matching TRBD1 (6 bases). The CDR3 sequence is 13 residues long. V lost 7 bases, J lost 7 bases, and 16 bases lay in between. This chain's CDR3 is CASTRTVLGEAFF. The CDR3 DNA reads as TGTGCCAGCACCAGGACAGTCTTGGGTGAAGCTTTCTTT.

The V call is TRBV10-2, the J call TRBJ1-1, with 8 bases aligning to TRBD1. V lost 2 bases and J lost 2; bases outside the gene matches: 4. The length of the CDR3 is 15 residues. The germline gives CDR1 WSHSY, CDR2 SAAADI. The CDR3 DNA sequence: TGCGCCAGCAGTGAGAACAGGGGGGGCAACACTGAAGCTTTCTTT. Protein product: CASSENRGGNTEAFF.

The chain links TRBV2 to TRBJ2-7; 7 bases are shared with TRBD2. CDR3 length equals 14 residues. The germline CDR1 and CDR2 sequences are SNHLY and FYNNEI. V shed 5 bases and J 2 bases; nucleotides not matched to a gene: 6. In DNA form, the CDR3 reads TGTGCCAGCAGTACCGGGGGGACCCCCTACGAGCAGTACTTC. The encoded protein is CASSTGGTPYEQYF.

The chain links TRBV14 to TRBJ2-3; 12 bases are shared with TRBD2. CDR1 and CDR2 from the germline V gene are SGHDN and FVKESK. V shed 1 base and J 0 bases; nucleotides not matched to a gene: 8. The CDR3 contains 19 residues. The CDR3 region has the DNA TGTGCCAGCAGCCAAGCCTCCCTAGCGGGGGGGCGGAGCACAGATACGCAGTATTTT. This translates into CASSQASLAGGRSTDTQYF.

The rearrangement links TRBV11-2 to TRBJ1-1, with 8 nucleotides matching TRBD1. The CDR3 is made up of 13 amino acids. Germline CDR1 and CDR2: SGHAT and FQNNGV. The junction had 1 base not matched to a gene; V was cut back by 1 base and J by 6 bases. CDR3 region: CASSLAGGPEAFF. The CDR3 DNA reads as TGTGCCAGCAGCTTAGCAGGGGGCCCTGAAGCTTTCTTT. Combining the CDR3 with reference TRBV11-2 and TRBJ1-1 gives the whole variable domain EAGVAQSPRYKIIEKRQSVAFWCNPISGHATLYWYQQILGQGPKLLIQFQNNGVVDDSQLPKDRFSAERLKGVDSTLKIQPAKLEDSAVYLCASSLAGGPEAFFGQGTRLTVV.

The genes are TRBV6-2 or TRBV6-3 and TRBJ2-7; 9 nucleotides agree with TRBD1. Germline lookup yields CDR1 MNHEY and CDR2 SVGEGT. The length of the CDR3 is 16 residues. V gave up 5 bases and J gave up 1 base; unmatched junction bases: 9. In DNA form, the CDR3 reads TGTGCCAGCAGTCCCCGGGACAGGGCAAGGTCCTACGAGCAGTACTTC. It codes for CASSPRDRARSYEQYF.

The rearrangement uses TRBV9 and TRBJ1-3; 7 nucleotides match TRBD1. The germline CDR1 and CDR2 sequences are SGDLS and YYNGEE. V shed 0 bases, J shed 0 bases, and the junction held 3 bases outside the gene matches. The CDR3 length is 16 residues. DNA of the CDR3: TGTGCCAGCAGCGTAGCCCACAGGGGCTCTGGAAACACCATATATTTT. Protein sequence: CASSVAHRGSGNTIYF.

This CDR3 reads CASSPGQGAYSPLHF. In nucleotides, the CDR3 is TGTGCCAGCTCACCAGGACAGGGGGCCTACTCACCCCTCCACTTT. The chain combines TRBV18 with TRBJ1-6; 11 bases line up with TRBD1. CDR1 is KGHSH, CDR2 LQKENI, per germline. V dropped 2 bases and J dropped 10; count of bases not matched to a gene: 4. The CDR3 runs 15 residues.

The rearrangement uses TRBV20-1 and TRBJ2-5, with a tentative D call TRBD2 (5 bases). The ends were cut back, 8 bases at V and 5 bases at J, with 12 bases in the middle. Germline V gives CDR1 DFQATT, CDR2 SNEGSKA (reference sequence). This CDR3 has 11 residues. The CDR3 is CSLDRGETQYF. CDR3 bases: TGCAGTTTGGACCGCGGGGAGACCCAGTACTTC.

The CDR3 sequence: CASSFRQGGGYTF. The CDR3 nucleotides are TGTGCCAGCAGTTTTAGGCAGGGAGGTGGCTACACCTTC. The chain has TRBV6-5 and TRBJ1-2; maybe TRBD1 (5 bases). This CDR3 is built from 13 residues. Deletions cut 4 bases from V and 7 bases from J, with 13 bases between. Germline V gene lookup returns CDR1 MNHEY and CDR2 SVGAGI.

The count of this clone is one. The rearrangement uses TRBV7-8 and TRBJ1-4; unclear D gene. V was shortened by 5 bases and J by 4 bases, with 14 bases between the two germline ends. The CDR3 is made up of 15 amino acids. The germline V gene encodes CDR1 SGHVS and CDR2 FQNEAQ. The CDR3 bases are TGTGCCAGCAGCCCAGATGGGCAGTATAATGAAAAACTGTTTTTT. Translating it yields CASSPDGQYNEKLFF.

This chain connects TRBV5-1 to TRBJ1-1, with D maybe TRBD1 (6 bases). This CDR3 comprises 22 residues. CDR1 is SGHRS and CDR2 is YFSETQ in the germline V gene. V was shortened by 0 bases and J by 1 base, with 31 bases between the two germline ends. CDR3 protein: CASSLAPTRVQMPGGRNTEAFF. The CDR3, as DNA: TGCGCCAGCAGCTTGGCTCCGACGCGAGTACAAATGCCGGGGGGCAGGAACACTGAAGCTTTCTTT.

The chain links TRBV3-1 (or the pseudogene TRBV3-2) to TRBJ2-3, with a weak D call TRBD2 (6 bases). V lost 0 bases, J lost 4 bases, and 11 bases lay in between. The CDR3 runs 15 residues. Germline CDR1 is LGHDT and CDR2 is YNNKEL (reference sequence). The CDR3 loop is CASSQDVGGPDTQYF. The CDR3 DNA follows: TGTGCCAGCAGCCAAGATGTCGGGGGACCAGATACGCAGTATTTT.

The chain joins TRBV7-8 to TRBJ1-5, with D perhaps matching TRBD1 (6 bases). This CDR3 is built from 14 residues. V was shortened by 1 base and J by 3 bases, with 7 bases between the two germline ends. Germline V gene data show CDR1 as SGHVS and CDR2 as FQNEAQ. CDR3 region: CASSLGTVNQPQHF. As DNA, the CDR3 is TGTGCCAGCAGCTTAGGGACAGTCAATCAGCCCCAGCATTTT.

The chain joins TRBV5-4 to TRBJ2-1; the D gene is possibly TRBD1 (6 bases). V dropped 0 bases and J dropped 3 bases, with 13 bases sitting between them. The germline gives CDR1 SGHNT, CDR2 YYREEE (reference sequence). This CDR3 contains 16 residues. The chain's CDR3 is CASSLDRGSIYNEQFF. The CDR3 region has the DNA TGTGCCAGCAGCTTGGATAGGGGGTCCATCTACAATGAGCAGTTCTTC.

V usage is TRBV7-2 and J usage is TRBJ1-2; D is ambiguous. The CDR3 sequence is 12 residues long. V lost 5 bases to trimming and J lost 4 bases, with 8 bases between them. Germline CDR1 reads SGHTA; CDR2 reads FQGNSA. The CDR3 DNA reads TGTGCCAGCAGCCCACCGGGCTATGGCTACACCTTC. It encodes CASSPPGYGYTF.

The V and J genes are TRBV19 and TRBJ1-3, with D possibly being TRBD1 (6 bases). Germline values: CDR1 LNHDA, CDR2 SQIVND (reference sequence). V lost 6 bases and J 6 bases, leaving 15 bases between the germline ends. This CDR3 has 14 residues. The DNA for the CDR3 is TGTGCCAGTAGCCTACAGGGATCCGTAAACACCATATATTTT. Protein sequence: CASSLQGSVNTIYF.

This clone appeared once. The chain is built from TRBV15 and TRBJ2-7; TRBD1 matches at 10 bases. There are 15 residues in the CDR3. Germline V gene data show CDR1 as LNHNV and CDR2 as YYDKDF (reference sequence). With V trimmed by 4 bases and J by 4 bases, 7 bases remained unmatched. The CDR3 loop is CATSTHGQGGYEQYF. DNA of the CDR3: TGTGCCACCAGCACACACGGACAGGGGGGATACGAGCAGTACTTC. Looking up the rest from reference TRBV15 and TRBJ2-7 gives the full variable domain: DAMVIQNPRYQVTQFGKPVTLSCSQTLNHNVMYWYQQKSSQAPKLLFHYYDKDFNNEADTPDNFQSRRPNTSFCFLDIRSPGLGDTAMYLCATSTHGQGGYEQYFGPGTRLTVT.

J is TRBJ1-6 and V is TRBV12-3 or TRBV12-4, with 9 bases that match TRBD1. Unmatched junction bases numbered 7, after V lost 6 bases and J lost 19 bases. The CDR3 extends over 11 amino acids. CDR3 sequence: CASRNRDRVHF. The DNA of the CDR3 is TGTGCCAGCAGGAACCGGGACAGGGTTCACTTT.

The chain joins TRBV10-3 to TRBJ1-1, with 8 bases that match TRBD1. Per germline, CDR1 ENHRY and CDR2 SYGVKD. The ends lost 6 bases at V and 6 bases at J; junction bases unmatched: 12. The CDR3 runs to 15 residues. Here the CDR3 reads CAISRTGGGVAEAFF. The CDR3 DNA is TGTGCCATCAGCCGCACAGGGGGGGGAGTGGCTGAAGCTTTCTTT.

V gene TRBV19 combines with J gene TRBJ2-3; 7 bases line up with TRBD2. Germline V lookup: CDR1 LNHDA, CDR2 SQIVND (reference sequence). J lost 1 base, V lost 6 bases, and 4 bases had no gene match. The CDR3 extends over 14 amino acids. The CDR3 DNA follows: TGTGCCAGTAGAAAGAGCGGGGGCACAGATACGCAGTATTTT. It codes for CASRKSGGTDTQYF.

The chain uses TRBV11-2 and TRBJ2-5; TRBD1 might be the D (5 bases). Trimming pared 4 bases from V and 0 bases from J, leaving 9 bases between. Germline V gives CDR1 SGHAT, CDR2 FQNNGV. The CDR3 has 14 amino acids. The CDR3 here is CASSSTEYQETQYF. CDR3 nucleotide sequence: TGTGCCAGCAGCTCGACAGAGTACCAAGAGACCCAGTACTTC.

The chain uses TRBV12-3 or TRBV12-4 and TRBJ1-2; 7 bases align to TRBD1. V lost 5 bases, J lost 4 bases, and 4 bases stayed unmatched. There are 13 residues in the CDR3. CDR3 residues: CASSTTGIYGYTF. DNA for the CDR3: TGTGCCAGCAGTACGACAGGGATCTATGGCTACACCTTC.

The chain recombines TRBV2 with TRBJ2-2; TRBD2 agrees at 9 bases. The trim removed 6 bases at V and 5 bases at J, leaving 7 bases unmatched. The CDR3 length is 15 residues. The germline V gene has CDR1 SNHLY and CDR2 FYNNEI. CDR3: CASRDGLAWTGELFF. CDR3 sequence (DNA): TGTGCCAGCAGGGACGGACTAGCGTGGACCGGGGAGCTGTTTTTT.